This T cell receptor beta chain was obtained from a study of T cells expressing NK-cell markers. Study as a whole: HCMV seropositivity characterized most of the eight sequenced donors, and seronegativity one.

TCRdb reprocessed the 5' RACE reads; each CDR3 protein has one entry and no DNA is given. The sample includes hundreds of thousands of distinct CDR3 sequences. The TCR originated in a woman aged 18-70 years in good health. The specimen sequenced was blood T cells: a sorted CD56 or NKG2C T cell subset, CD4+ or CD8+ T cells, or bulk PBMC T cells (not recorded which).

This CDR3 is CASSLGRQGTEETQYF. The chain employs TRBV7-8 and TRBJ2-5. The CDR3 is 16 residues long. Per the germline V gene, CDR1 is SGHVS and CDR2 is FQNEAQ.